This is a list of T cell receptor beta chains from one sample in a study of blood T cell repertoires in COVID-19. Using immunoSEQ multiplex PCR, the repertoire was profiled, and TCRdb retains in-frame clones only, with some absent. The sample records hundreds of thousands of clones, approximately 91% being singletons. Input material: peripheral blood. The receptor set was obtained from an older woman with COVID-19, enrolled during active disease. Each CDR3 is given with its conserved first and last residue. The D gene is left open where the match is weak. Some rows have no size entry. The others give once, few or many, or a class for an expanded clone.

CDR3aa: CASVFQMDRLRVNQPQHF
CDR3nt: TGCGCCAGCGTATTCCAGATGGACAGGCTCAGGGTCAATCAGCCCCAGCATTTT
d_gene: TRBD1
abundance: -
v_gene: TRBV23-1
len: 18
j_gene: TRBJ1-5

CDR3aa: CASSLRGTNTGELFF
CDR3nt: TGTGCCAGCAGCTTAAGGGGGACGAACACCGGGGAGCTGTTTTTT
d_gene: -
abundance: few
v_gene: TRBV11-2
len: 15
j_gene: TRBJ2-2

CDR3aa: CASSLYRVSETQYF
CDR3nt: TGTGCCAGTAGTTTGTACAGGGTATCAGAGACCCAGTACTTC
d_gene: -
abundance: -
v_gene: TRBV19
len: 14
j_gene: TRBJ2-5

CDR3aa: CASSSTGTASTGGYGYTF
CDR3nt: TGTGCCAGCAGCTCGACCGGGACAGCATCTACCGGGGGCTATGGCTACACCTTC
d_gene: TRBD1
abundance: -
v_gene: TRBV9
len: 18
j_gene: TRBJ1-2

CDR3aa: CASSPWDREDTEAFF
CDR3nt: TGTGCCAGCAGCCCGTGGGACAGGGAGGACACTGAAGCTTTCTTT
d_gene: TRBD1
abundance: -
v_gene: TRBV5-6
len: 15
j_gene: TRBJ1-1

CDR3aa: CASSPRTGGSNNEQFF
CDR3nt: TGTGCCAGCTCACCTCGGACAGGGGGCTCCAACAATGAGCAGTTCTTC
d_gene: TRBD1
abundance: -
v_gene: TRBV18
len: 16
j_gene: TRBJ2-1

CDR3aa: CASSRQGGAGNTIYF
CDR3nt: TGTGCCAGCAGTCGACAGGGCGGCGCTGGAAACACCATATATTTT
d_gene: TRBD1
abundance: many
v_gene: TRBV6-6
len: 15
j_gene: TRBJ1-3

CDR3aa: CASRPSGTGAEKLFF
CDR3nt: TGTGCCAGCAGACCCTCCGGGACAGGGGCCGAAAAACTGTTTTTT
d_gene: TRBD1
abundance: once
v_gene: TRBV28
len: 15
j_gene: TRBJ1-4

CDR3aa: CASSPGTSGGEQFF
CDR3nt: TGTGCCAGCAGCCCCGGGACTAGCGGGGGCGAGCAGTTCTTC
d_gene: TRBD2
abundance: -
v_gene: TRBV2
len: 14
j_gene: TRBJ2-1

CDR3aa: CASSWLGTGGPSGNEQFF
CDR3nt: TGTGCCAGCAGTTGGTTAGGAACGGGGGGCCCATCGGGCAATGAGCAGTTCTTC
d_gene: -
abundance: -
v_gene: TRBV28
len: 18
j_gene: TRBJ2-1

CDR3aa: CASSVFTGNTGELFF
CDR3nt: TGTGCCAGCAGCGTATTCACAGGGAACACCGGGGAGCTGTTTTTT
d_gene: -
abundance: once
v_gene: TRBV9
len: 15
j_gene: TRBJ2-2

CDR3aa: CASSPQSSTDTQYF
CDR3nt: TGTGCCAGCTCACCCCAGTCCAGCACAGATACGCAGTATTTT
d_gene: -
abundance: -
v_gene: TRBV18
len: 14
j_gene: TRBJ2-3

CDR3aa: CATLGAGETQYF
CDR3nt: TGTGCCACCCTGGGCGCTGGAGAGACCCAGTACTTC
d_gene: -
abundance: few
v_gene: TRBV7-9
len: 12
j_gene: TRBJ2-5

CDR3aa: CASRQIPGNTIYF
CDR3nt: TGTGCCAGTCGACAGATCCCCGGAAACACCATATATTTT
d_gene: -
abundance: few
v_gene: TRBV19
len: 13
j_gene: TRBJ1-3

CDR3aa: CASSLELSTDTQYF
CDR3nt: TGTGCCAGCAGCTTAGAACTAAGCACAGATACGCAGTATTTT
d_gene: -
abundance: -
v_gene: TRBV7-9
len: 14
j_gene: TRBJ2-3

CDR3aa: CATSDLAGAVETQYF
CDR3nt: TGTGCCACCAGTGATTTGGCGGGGGCGGTTGAGACCCAGTACTTC
d_gene: -
abundance: -
v_gene: TRBV24-1
len: 15
j_gene: TRBJ2-5

CDR3aa: CASSLGGLNYGYTF
CDR3nt: TGTGCCAGCAGCTTAGGGGGACTCAACTATGGCTACACCTTC
d_gene: -
abundance: -
v_gene: TRBV7-2
len: 14
j_gene: TRBJ1-2

CDR3aa: CAISEHNLRTEAFF
CDR3nt: TGTGCCATCAGTGAGCATAACTTGAGGACTGAAGCTTTCTTT
d_gene: -
abundance: -
v_gene: TRBV10-3
len: 14
j_gene: TRBJ1-1